What follows describes a single TCR beta chain. Clones were read by immunoSEQ multiplex PCR, and TCRdb kept only the in-frame ones, dropping some. The data contain about 120,000 clones, around 64% of them singletons. This sample is drawn from a study of blood T cell repertoires in COVID-19. Overall study context: The cDNA or gDNA used as material had been derived from T cells, B-cell-depleted T cells, or PBMCs.

The CDR3 is 14 residues long. The germline V gene has CDR1 SGDLS and CDR2 YYNGEE. V was cut by 1 base and J by 2 bases, with 9 bases left in between. The chain has TRBV9 and TRBJ1-2; D may be TRBD1 (5 bases). The sequence derives from a human donor with acute or convalescent COVID-19. The donor label of this sample is uncertain. Source material: peripheral blood. CDR3 DNA: TGTGCCAGCAGCGTATTCTCAGGGAACTATGGCTACACCTTC. As protein: CASSVFSGNYGYTF. Filled out from reference TRBV9 and TRBJ1-2, the complete variable domain reads DSGVTQTPKHLITATGQRVTLRCSPRSGDLSVYWYQQSLDQGLQFLIQYYNGEERAKGNILERFSAQQFPDLHSELNLSSLELGDSALYFCASSVFSGNYGYTFGSGTRLTVV.